This T cell receptor beta chain comes out of a study of blood T cell repertoires in COVID-19. Study-level information: The samples span acute and convalescent COVID-19 from the United States, Italy and Spain. T cells, B-cell-depleted T cells, or PBMCs provided the cDNA or gDNA that served as material.

Germline V gene sequence: CDR1 MNHEY, CDR2 SMNVEV (reference sequence). V shed 6 bases, J shed 4 bases, and the junction held 10 bases outside the gene matches. The CDR3 spans 16 residues. In the source study's methods: Amplification from reference gene primers served as the basis for estimated nucleated cell counts. This table comes from immunoSEQ multiplex PCR, and its TCRdb copy is limited to in-frame clones, with some not included. Clonal size and the V and J genes are those of that table, whereas D and trimming came from the DNA. The sample holds 100,000 to 110,000 clones, roughly 80% seen once.

The specimen was peripheral blood. The chain carries TRBV27 and TRBJ2-1, with 9 bases identical to TRBD2. The TCR comes from a man in his fifties or sixties with active or convalescent COVID-19. DNA of the CDR3: TGTGCCAGCAGCCCTCGACTAGCGGCCACTTACAATGAGCAGTTCTTC. Protein sequence: CASSPRLAATYNEQFF.